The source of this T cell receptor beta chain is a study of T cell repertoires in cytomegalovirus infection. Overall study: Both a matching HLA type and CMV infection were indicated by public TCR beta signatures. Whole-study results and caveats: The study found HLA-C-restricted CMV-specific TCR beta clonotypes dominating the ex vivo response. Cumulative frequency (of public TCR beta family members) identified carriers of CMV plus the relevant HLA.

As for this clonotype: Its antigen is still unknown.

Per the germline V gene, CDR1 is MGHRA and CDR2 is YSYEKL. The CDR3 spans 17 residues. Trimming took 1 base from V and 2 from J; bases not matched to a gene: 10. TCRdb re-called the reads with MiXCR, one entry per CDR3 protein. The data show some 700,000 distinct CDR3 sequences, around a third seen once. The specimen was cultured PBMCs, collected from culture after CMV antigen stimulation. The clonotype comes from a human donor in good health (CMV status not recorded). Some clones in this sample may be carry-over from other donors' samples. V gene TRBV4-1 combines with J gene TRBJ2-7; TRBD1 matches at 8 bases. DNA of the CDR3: TGCGCCAGCAGCCAAGCAACTTGGGACAGGCGAACCTACGAGCAGTACTTC. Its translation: CASSQATWDRRTYEQYF.